The 28 T cell receptor beta chains below were found in one sample sequenced in a study. TCRdb reprocessed the 5' RACE reads with MiXCR, giving one entry per CDR3 protein. This repertoire shows 6,500 to 7,000 distinct CDR3 sequences, 40% to 60% found once; its top ten account for 2.5% to 3.5%. The sequenced material came from naive CD4+ T cells sorted from a lymph node. Subset meaning: naive CD4+ T cells, CD4+CD45RA+CD25-. The receptors derive from a female donor with breast cancer.

This clonotype came up a few times. The V call is TRBV20-1, the J call TRBJ1-1, with a weak D call TRBD1 (6 bases). CDR3 length: 12 residues. Germline V gene lookup returns CDR1 DFQATT and CDR2 SNEGSKA (reference sequence). CDR3 in amino acids: CRGGGLGTEAFF. In DNA form, the CDR3 reads TGCAGAGGGGGGGGTCTGGGGACTGAAGCTTTCTTT.

The CDR3 DNA reads TGCGCCAGCAGCCCGGTAGGGGTAGGGGTATCTACTGGAGAGCAGTACTTC. This gives the protein CASSPVGVGVSTGEQYF. The chain combines TRBV5-1 with TRBJ2-7, with D possibly matching TRBD1 (5 bases). The CDR3 length is 17 residues. Per germline, CDR1 SGHRS and CDR2 YFSETQ. V was cut by 4 bases and J by 7 bases, with 27 bases left in between.

This rearrangement joins TRBV7-9 to TRBJ1-4, with TRBD1 matching 10 bases. The CDR3 extends over 16 amino acids. V was clipped by 5 bases and J by 8 bases; unmatched bases: 11. Germline CDR1 is SEHNR and CDR2 is FQNEAQ (reference sequence). CDR3 sequence reads: CASSQTSGTGDEKLFF. CDR3 in DNA: TGTGCCAGCAGCCAAACAAGCGGGACAGGGGACGAAAAACTGTTTTTT.

The chain employs TRBV19 and TRBJ1-5; 9 bases align to TRBD1. The CDR3 loop spans 13 amino acids. The junction had 3 bases not matched to a gene; V was cut back by 6 bases and J by 6 bases. Germline V gene lookup returns CDR1 LNHDA and CDR2 SQIVND (reference sequence). CDR3 amino acids: CASRQGAGQPQHF. CDR3 DNA: TGTGCCAGTAGACAGGGGGCTGGTCAGCCCCAGCATTTT.

The chain uses TRBV5-1 and TRBJ2-2, with D uncertain. CDR3 size: 15 residues. Germline CDR1 reads SGHRS; CDR2 reads YFSETQ. V gave up 4 bases and J gave up 0 bases, with 10 bases separating them. CDR3 sequence: CASSKTETNTGELFF. The CDR3 DNA reads as TGCGCCAGCAGCAAAACAGAAACGAACACCGGGGAGCTGTTTTTT.

The chain has TRBV5-1 and TRBJ2-5; D unresolved. This CDR3 region has 14 residues. V was trimmed by 1 base and J by 1 base, leaving 8 bases between them. Germline V lookup: CDR1 SGHRS, CDR2 YFSETQ. CDR3 in amino acids: CASSLFNPQETQYF. The DNA for the CDR3 is TGCGCCAGCAGCTTGTTTAACCCCCAAGAGACCCAGTACTTC.

The rearrangement links TRBV10-3 to TRBJ1-1, with 7 bases matching TRBD1. Looked up from germline, CDR1 is ENHRY and CDR2 is SYGVKD. With V trimmed by 6 bases and J by 7 bases, 2 bases remained unmatched. CDR3 length equals 11 residues. The CDR3 DNA sequence: TGTGCCATCAGGGGACAGCGTGAAGCTTTCTTT. Protein product: CAIRGQREAFF.

The chain carries TRBV12-3 or TRBV12-4 and TRBJ2-1, with 10 positions matching TRBD1. This CDR3 comprises 15 residues. V dropped 6 bases and J dropped 9; count of bases not matched to a gene: 11. The CDR3 DNA reads TGTGCCAGCAGATCCGGGACAGGGGAGTCGGGTGAGCAGTTCTTC. It encodes CASRSGTGESGEQFF.

The J gene is TRBJ2-3, the V gene TRBV20-1; D is possibly TRBD2 (5 bases). Between the trimmed V and J ends, which lost 5 bases and 1 base, there was a span of 22 bases. The CDR3 sequence is 17 residues long. Germline values: CDR1 DFQATT, CDR2 SNEGSKA (reference sequence). In DNA, the CDR3 is TGCAGTGCTTCCAAATCAAGCGGAAGGTGGGGCACAGATACGCAGTATTTT. Translating it yields CSASKSSGRWGTDTQYF.

The J gene is TRBJ1-2, the V gene TRBV7-9; the D gene is possibly TRBD1 (6 bases). Germline lookup yields CDR1 SEHNR and CDR2 FQNEAQ (reference sequence). This CDR3 contains 15 residues. V lost 5 bases and J 0 bases, leaving 13 bases between the germline ends. The CDR3 DNA follows: TGTGCCAGCAGCAGGTCCCAGGGGACTAACTATGGCTACACCTTC. Encoded protein: CASSRSQGTNYGYTF.

The chain joins TRBV2 to TRBJ2-5; 7 bases are a match to TRBD2. The germline gives CDR1 SNHLY, CDR2 FYNNEI. Trimming took 3 bases from V and 2 from J; bases not matched to a gene: 6. CDR3 length: 15 amino acids. The CDR3 region is CASSDLGTTQETQYF. CDR3 nucleotide sequence: TGTGCCAGCAGTGATCTGGGGACTACGCAAGAGACCCAGTACTTC.

This chain joins TRBV7-2 and TRBJ1-6; D is unclear. The germline V gene encodes CDR1 SGHTA and CDR2 FQGNSA. This CDR3 is 13 amino acids long. Trimming stripped 1 base from V and 9 bases from J, with 7 bases between. CDR3 bases: TGTGCCAGCAGCTTAGACAGAGGTTCACCCCTCCACTTT. This translates into CASSLDRGSPLHF.

This clonotype was seen only a few times. This rearrangement joins TRBV5-1 to TRBJ2-2; D gene unclear. Germline V CDR1 and CDR2: SGHRS, YFSETQ. V lost 4 bases and J 2 bases, leaving 9 bases between the germline ends. CDR3 size: 14 residues. The CDR3 loop reads CASSRIPNTGELFF. The CDR3 DNA follows: TGCGCCAGCAGCCGGATACCTAACACCGGGGAGCTGTTTTTT.

The chain uses TRBV30 and TRBJ2-7, with TRBD2 matching over 9 bases. V was clipped by 0 bases and J by 2 bases; unmatched bases: 8. Germline loops: CDR1 GTSNPN, CDR2 SVGIG (reference sequence). CDR3 length equals 16 residues. CDR3 protein: CAWSVVAGATTYEQYF. As DNA, the CDR3 is TGTGCCTGGAGTGTGGTAGCGGGGGCCACTACCTACGAGCAGTACTTC.

Only a few counts were recorded for this clonotype. The chain joins TRBV9 to TRBJ1-5; perhaps TRBD1 as D (6 bases). The CDR3 has 16 residues. Germline CDR1 reads SGDLS; CDR2 reads YYNGEE. With 1 base removed from V and 0 bases from J, the gap between germline ends came to 11 bases. The CDR3 region is CASSVSYRDSNQPQHF. CDR3 DNA sequence: TGTGCCAGCAGCGTAAGTTACAGGGATAGCAATCAGCCCCAGCATTTT.

This chain links TRBV20-1 with TRBJ1-1; D gene ambiguous. The V gene lost 5 bases and the J gene lost 0 bases, with 13 bases spanning the gap. CDR1 DFQATT and CDR2 SNEGSKA come from the germline V gene (reference sequence). This CDR3 has 14 amino acids. The CDR3 nucleotides are TGCAGTGCTCCTAATCCCGGGATGAACACTGAAGCTTTCTTT. It codes for CSAPNPGMNTEAFF.

V and J are TRBV6-5 and TRBJ2-3; D remains unclear. Germline V gene data show CDR1 as MNHEY and CDR2 as SVGAGI. Trimming removed 5 bases at V and 4 bases at J, with 10 bases between. The length of the CDR3 is 13 residues. This chain's CDR3 is CASSLFGSDTQYF. As DNA, the CDR3 is TGTGCCAGCAGTCTATTTGGTTCAGATACGCAGTATTTT.

This clonotype was seen a few times. The chain combines TRBV25-1 with TRBJ1-2; the D gene is possibly TRBD1 (5 bases). Trimming cost V 6 bases and J 5 bases, with 10 bases left between them. Germline loops: CDR1 MGHDK, CDR2 SYGVNS. The CDR3 has 12 amino acids. CDR3 sequence reads: CASSLGEYGYTF. DNA of the CDR3: TGTGCCAGCAGCTTGGGGGAGTATGGCTACACCTTC.

The chain is built from TRBV7-9 and TRBJ1-2; possibly TRBD1 for D (6 bases). This CDR3 is built from 13 residues. Trimming took off 7 bases at V and 6 bases at J, with 15 bases between the two ends. Germline CDR1 is SEHNR and CDR2 is FQNEAQ (reference sequence). The CDR3 is CASTPGASHGYTF. CDR3 DNA: TGTGCCAGCACCCCAGGGGCGAGCCATGGCTACACCTTC.

This chain links TRBV7-2 with TRBJ1-6, with TRBD1 as a possible D gene (5 bases). The V end was cut by 3 bases, the J end by 5 bases, with 11 bases between. Germline lookup yields CDR1 SGHTA and CDR2 FQGNSA. This CDR3 spans 15 amino acids. The CDR3 DNA reads as TGTGCCAGCAGCTTCCAGGGCTGGAATAATTCACCCCTCCACTTT. Translating it yields CASSFQGWNNSPLHF.

In its sample, this clonotype was seen a few times. This chain connects TRBV5-1 to TRBJ2-5; TRBD1 agrees at 7 bases. Germline lookup yields CDR1 SGHRS and CDR2 YFSETQ. V dropped 5 bases and J dropped 3; count of bases not matched to a gene: 10. CDR3 length equals 15 residues. CDR3 sequence: CASRNRGSAEETQYF. The CDR3, as DNA: TGCGCCAGCAGAAACAGGGGATCGGCGGAAGAGACCCAGTACTTC.

In regard to this clonotype: Germline and junction disagree at one end, which may indicate a read error. V gene TRBV5-1 combines with J gene TRBJ1-1; possibly TRBD1 for D (6 bases). This CDR3 is 13 amino acids long. Germline CDR1 and CDR2: SGHRS and YFSETQ. The CDR3 nucleotides are TGCGCCAGCAGCGGAACAGGGCAGACTGGAGCTTTCTTT. This gives the protein CASSGTGQTGAFF.

The J gene is TRBJ1-1, the V gene TRBV12-3 or TRBV12-4, with 8 bases aligning to TRBD1. This CDR3 is built from 14 residues. V was pared by 6 bases and J by 4 bases, with 7 bases of the junction left unmatched. The DNA of the CDR3 is TGTGCCAGCAGGCTCCAGGGGGCGATCACTGAAGCTTTCTTT. As protein: CASRLQGAITEAFF.

The V gene is TRBV5-1, the J gene TRBJ2-4; no definite D call. The CDR3 contains 13 residues. Per the germline V gene, CDR1 is SGHRS and CDR2 is YFSETQ. The V and J ends lost 0 bases and 6 bases respectively, with 7 bases between them. CDR3 loop: CASSLGGGNIQYF. The CDR3 bases are TGCGCCAGCAGCTTGGGAGGTGGAAACATTCAGTACTTC.

This clonotype has only a few counts. This rearrangement joins TRBV12-3 or TRBV12-4 to TRBJ2-7, with TRBD2 matching over 7 bases. The CDR3 consists of 14 residues. V trimming: 4 bases; J trimming: 7 bases; junction bases outside the gene matches: 10. CDR3 residues: CASSYSASGEEQYF. In nucleotides, the CDR3 is TGTGCCAGCAGTTACTCAGCCAGCGGGGAGGAGCAGTACTTC.

The chain employs TRBV20-1 and TRBJ2-1; D gene ambiguous. The CDR3 spans 13 residues. V was shortened by 3 bases and J by 4 bases, with 10 bases between the two germline ends. Germline V CDR1 and CDR2: DFQATT, SNEGSKA (reference sequence). Here the CDR3 reads CSASIETYNEQFF. The CDR3 nucleotides are TGCAGTGCTAGTATAGAAACTTACAATGAGCAGTTCTTC.

The V gene is TRBV12-3 or TRBV12-4, the J gene TRBJ2-7, with 8 bases lining up with TRBD1. V lost 6 bases and J lost 9; bases outside the gene matches: 10. This CDR3 is 13 amino acids long. As DNA, the CDR3 is TGTGCCAGCAGCCCTCCAGGGGGCCACGGGCAGTACTTC. The encoded protein is CASSPPGGHGQYF.

The rearrangement joins TRBV12-3 or TRBV12-4 to TRBJ2-3; D gene unclear. This CDR3 region has 15 residues. V lost 3 bases and J lost 2, with 12 bases in between. The DNA of the CDR3 is TGTGCCAGCAGTTTTCGGGCTAGTGACACAGATACGCAGTATTTT. This translates into CASSFRASDTDTQYF.